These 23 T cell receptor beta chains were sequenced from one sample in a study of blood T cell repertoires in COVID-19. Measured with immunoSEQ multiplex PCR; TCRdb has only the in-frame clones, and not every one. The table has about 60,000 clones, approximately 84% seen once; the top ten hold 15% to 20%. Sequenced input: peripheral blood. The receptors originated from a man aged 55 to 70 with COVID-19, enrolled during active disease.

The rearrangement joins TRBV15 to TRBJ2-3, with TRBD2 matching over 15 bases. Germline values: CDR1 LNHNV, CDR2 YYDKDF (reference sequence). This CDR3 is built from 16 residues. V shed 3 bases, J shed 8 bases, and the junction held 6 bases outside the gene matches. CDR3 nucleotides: TGTGCCACCAGCAGGGGACTAGCGGGAGGAGAAATTACGCAGTATTTT. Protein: CATSRGLAGGEITQYF. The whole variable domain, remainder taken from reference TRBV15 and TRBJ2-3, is DAMVIQNPRYQVTQFGKPVTLSCSQTLNHNVMYWYQQKSSQAPKLLFHYYDKDFNNEADTPDNFQSRRPNTSFCFLDIRSPGLGDTAMYLCATSRGLAGGEITQYFGPGTRLTVL.

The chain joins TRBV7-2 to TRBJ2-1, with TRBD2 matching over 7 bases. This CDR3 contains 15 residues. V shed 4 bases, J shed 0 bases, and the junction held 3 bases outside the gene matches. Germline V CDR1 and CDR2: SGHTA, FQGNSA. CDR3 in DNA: TGTGCCAGCAGCTATCAGCGGGACTCCTACAATGAGCAGTTCTTC. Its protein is CASSYQRDSYNEQFF.

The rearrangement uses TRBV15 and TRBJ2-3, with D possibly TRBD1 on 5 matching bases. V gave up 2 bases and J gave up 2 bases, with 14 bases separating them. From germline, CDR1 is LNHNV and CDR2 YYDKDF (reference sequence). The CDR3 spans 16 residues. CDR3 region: CATSRPATDFTDTQYF. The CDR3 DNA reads TGTGCCACCAGCAGACCCGCGACAGACTTCACAGATACGCAGTATTTT.

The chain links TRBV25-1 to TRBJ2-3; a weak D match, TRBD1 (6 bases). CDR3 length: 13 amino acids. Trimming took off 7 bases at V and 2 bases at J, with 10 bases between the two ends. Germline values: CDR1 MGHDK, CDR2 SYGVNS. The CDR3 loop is CASNPGVTDTQYF. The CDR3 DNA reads TGTGCCAGCAACCCAGGGGTCACAGATACGCAGTATTTT.

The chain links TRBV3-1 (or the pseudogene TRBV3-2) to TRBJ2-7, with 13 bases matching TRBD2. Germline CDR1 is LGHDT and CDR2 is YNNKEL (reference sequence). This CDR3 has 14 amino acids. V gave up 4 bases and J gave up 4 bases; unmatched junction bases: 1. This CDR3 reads CASSRLAGGYEQYF. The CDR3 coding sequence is TGTGCCAGCAGCCGACTAGCGGGGGGTTACGAGCAGTACTTC.

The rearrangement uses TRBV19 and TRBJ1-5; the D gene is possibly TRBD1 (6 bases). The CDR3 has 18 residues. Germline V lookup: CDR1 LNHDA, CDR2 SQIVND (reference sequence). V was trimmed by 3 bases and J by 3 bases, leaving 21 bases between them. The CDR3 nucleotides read TGTGCCAGTAGTATCTTCGGACAGACGAACGGGTTCAATCAGCCCCAGCATTTT. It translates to CASSIFGQTNGFNQPQHF.

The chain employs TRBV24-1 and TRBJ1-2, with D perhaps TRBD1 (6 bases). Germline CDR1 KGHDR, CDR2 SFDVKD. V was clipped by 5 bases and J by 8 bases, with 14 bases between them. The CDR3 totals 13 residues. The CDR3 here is CATSGRGSFGYTF. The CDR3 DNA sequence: TGTGCCACCAGTGGCAGGGGTTCTTTCGGCTACACCTTC.

Here the CDR3 reads CASSQETQGLGGYTF. For the CDR3, the DNA is TGTGCCAGCAGCCAAGAGACCCAGGGGCTTGGTGGCTACACCTTC. This rearrangement joins TRBV4-2 to TRBJ1-2; D might be TRBD1 (6 bases). This CDR3 comprises 15 residues. The V gene lost 0 bases and the J gene lost 7 bases, with 15 bases spanning the gap. Germline CDR1 LGHNA, CDR2 YNFKEQ.

DNA for the CDR3: TGTGCCAGCAGGGGTCCGGGTGATGAGCAGTTCTTC. It codes for CASRGPGDEQFF. The chain uses TRBV9 and TRBJ2-1; D ambiguous. The CDR3 covers 12 residues. V lost 5 bases and J 8 bases, leaving 11 bases between the germline ends. Germline loops: CDR1 SGDLS, CDR2 YYNGEE.

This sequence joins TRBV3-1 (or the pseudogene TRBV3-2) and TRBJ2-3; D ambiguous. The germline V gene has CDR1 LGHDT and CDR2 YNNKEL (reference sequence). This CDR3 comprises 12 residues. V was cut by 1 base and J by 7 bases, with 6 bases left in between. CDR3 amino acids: CASSQARYTQYF. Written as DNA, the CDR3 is TGTGCCAGCAGCCAAGCTAGATATACGCAGTATTTT.

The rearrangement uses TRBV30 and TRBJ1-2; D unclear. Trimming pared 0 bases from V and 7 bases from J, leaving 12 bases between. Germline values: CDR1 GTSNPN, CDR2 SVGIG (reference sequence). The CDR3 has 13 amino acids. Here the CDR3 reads CAWSVSEAVGYTF. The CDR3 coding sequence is TGTGCCTGGAGTGTATCCGAAGCGGTTGGCTACACCTTC.

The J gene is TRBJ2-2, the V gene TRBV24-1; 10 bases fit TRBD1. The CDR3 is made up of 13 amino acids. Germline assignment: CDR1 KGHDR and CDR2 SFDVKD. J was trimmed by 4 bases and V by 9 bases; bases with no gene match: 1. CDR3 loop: CATGQGGTGELFF. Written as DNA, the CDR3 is TGTGCCACCGGACAGGGGGGCACCGGGGAGCTGTTTTTT.

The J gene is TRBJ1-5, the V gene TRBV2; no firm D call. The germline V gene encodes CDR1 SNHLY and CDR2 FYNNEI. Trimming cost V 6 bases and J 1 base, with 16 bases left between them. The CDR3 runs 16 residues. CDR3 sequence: CASSENFFWSNQPQHF. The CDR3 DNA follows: TGTGCCAGCAGCGAAAACTTCTTTTGGAGCAATCAGCCCCAGCATTTT.

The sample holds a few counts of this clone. The CDR3 region is CASSFLWDRSYEQYF. DNA for the CDR3: TGTGCCAGCAGCTTTCTGTGGGACAGAAGCTACGAGCAGTACTTC. This chain links TRBV5-5 with TRBJ2-7; 7 positions match TRBD1. In germline, CDR1 is SGHKS, CDR2 YYEKEE (reference sequence). V lost 2 bases to trimming and J lost 3 bases; unmatched junction nucleotides: 8. The CDR3 is 15 amino acids.

The CDR3 nucleotides read TGTGCCAGCAGCCACCCGGGAATGAACACTGAAGCTTTCTTT. As protein: CASSHPGMNTEAFF. This chain links TRBV3-1 (or the pseudogene TRBV3-2) with TRBJ1-1, with D hard to call. The V end was cut by 3 bases, the J end by 0 bases, with 8 bases between. Germline CDR1 LGHDT, CDR2 YNNKEL (reference sequence). The CDR3 spans 14 residues.

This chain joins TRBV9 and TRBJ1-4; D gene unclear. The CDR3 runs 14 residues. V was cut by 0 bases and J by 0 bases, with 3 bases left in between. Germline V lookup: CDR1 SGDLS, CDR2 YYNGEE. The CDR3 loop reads CASSVGATNEKLFF. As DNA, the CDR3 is TGTGCCAGCAGCGTAGGAGCAACTAATGAAAAACTGTTTTTT.

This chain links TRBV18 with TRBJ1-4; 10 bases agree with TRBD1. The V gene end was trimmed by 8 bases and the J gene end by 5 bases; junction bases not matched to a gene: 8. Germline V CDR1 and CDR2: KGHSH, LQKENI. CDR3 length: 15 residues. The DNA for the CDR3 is TGTGCCAGCACTACAAGGGGACAGGGGAATGAAAAACTGTTTTTT. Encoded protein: CASTTRGQGNEKLFF. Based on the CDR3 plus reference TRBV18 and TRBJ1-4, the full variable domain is NAGVMQNPRHLVRRRGQEARLRCSPMKGHSHVYWYRQLPEEGLKFMVYLQKENIIDESGMPKERFSAEFPKEGPSILRIQQVVRGDSAAYFCASTTRGQGNEKLFFGSGTQLSVL.

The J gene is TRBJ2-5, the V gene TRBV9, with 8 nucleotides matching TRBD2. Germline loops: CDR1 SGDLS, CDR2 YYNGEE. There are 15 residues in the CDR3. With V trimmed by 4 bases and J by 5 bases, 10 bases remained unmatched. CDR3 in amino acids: CASSQGAGGGETQYF. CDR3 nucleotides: TGTGCCAGCAGCCAAGGCGCGGGGGGCGGGGAGACCCAGTACTTC.

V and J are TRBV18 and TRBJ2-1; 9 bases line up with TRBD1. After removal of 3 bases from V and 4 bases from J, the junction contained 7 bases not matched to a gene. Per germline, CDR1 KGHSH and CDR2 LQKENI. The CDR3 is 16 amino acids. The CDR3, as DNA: TGTGCCAGCTCACCGGGGGACAGGGTCCGGTACAATGAGCAGTTCTTC. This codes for CASSPGDRVRYNEQFF.

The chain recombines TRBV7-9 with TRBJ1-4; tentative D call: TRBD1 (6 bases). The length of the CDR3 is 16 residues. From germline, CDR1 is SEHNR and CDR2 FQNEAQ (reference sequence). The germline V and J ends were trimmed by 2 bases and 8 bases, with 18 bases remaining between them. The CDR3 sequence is CASSLKFDRWNEKLFF. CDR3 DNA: TGTGCCAGCAGCTTAAAGTTTGACAGGTGGAACGAAAAACTGTTTTTT.

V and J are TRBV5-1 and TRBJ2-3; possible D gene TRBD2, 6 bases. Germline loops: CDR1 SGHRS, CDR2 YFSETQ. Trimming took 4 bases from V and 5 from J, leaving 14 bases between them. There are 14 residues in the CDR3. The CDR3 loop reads CASSPGTPGDTQYF. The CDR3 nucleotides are TGCGCCAGCAGCCCGGGGACTCCCGGAGATACGCAGTATTTT.

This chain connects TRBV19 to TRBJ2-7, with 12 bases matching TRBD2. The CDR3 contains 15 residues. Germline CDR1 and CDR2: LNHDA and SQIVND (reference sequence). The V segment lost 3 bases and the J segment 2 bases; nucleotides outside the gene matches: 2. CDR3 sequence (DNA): TGTGCCAGTAGTATTCTAGCGGGAGGGGCCTACGAGCAGTACTTC. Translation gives CASSILAGGAYEQYF.

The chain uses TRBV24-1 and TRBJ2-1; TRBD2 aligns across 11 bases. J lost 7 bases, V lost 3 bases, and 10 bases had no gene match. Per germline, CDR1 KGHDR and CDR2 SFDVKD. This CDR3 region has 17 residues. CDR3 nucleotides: TGTGCCACCAGTGATCCAGGGACTAGCGGACCTGGGAATGAGCAGTTCTTC. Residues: CATSDPGTSGPGNEQFF.